This TCR beta chain was observed in a study of cytomegalovirus exposure and HLA in healthy donors. The germline V gene encodes CDR1 SGDLS and CDR2 YYNGEE. V was cut by 0 bases and J by 5 bases, with 6 bases left in between. CDR3 size: 13 residues. Details on this clone: What it recognizes is unknown.

Despite likely unrecorded immune exposures, the donors were nominally healthy at the time of sampling. Findings of the study overall: Available immune exposure information was restricted to CMV serostatus only. In a later analysis, donors in an Asian-associated ancestry cluster reportedly had fewer N-insertions in productive TCRs than the cohort mean. Rare sequences made up most TCRs, while some public TCRs were found in many donors.

Both 60 Vbeta primers and 13 Jbeta primers went into the PCR. The method was immunoSEQ multiplex PCR; TCRdb's version includes in-frame clones alone and lacks a portion of them. The sample holds fewer than 100,000 clones, 78% seen once. The material sequenced was PBMCs. V is TRBV9 and J is TRBJ1-5; tentatively, D is TRBD1 (6 bases). This clonotype was obtained from an older woman in good health and CMV-seronegative. The CDR3 region has the DNA TGTGCCAGCAGCGTAGCAGGGGATCAGCCCCAGCATTTT. Translated: CASSVAGDQPQHF. Based on the CDR3 plus reference TRBV9 and TRBJ1-5, the full variable domain is DSGVTQTPKHLITATGQRVTLRCSPRSGDLSVYWYQQSLDQGLQFLIQYYNGEERAKGNILERFSAQQFPDLHSELNLSSLELGDSALYFCASSVAGDQPQHFGDGTRLSIL.